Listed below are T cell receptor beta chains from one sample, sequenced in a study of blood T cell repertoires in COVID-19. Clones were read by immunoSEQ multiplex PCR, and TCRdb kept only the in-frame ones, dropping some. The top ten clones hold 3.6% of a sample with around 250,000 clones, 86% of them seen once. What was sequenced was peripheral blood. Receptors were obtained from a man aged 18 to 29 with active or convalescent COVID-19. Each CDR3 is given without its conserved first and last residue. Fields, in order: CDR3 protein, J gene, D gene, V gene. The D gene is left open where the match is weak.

cdr3_aa: ASSAFWGHNTGELF
j_call: TRBJ2-2
d_call: NA
v_call: TRBV7-9

cdr3_aa: ASSLGQHQPQH
j_call: TRBJ1-5
d_call: NA
v_call: TRBV6-5

cdr3_aa: ATSYRVSSYNEQF
j_call: TRBJ2-1
d_call: NA
v_call: TRBV15

cdr3_aa: ASSLEEGPYGYT
j_call: TRBJ1-2
d_call: NA
v_call: TRBV5-1

cdr3_aa: ASSPQGTYNEQF
j_call: TRBJ2-1
d_call: NA
v_call: TRBV9

cdr3_aa: ASSYPSGNEQF
j_call: TRBJ2-1
d_call: NA
v_call: TRBV6-5

cdr3_aa: ASSPGTGTEAF
j_call: TRBJ1-1
d_call: TRBD1
v_call: TRBV18

cdr3_aa: ASTLIGTENTGELF
j_call: TRBJ2-2
d_call: TRBD1
v_call: TRBV2

cdr3_aa: ASSSQTSGGYNEQF
j_call: TRBJ2-1
d_call: TRBD2
v_call: TRBV7-3

cdr3_aa: ASAQRDSGELF
j_call: TRBJ2-2
d_call: TRBD1
v_call: TRBV3-1/TRBV3-2

cdr3_aa: ASSQDRDSGEHYYNEQF
j_call: TRBJ2-1
d_call: NA
v_call: TRBV4-2

cdr3_aa: ASSLQGTTEAF
j_call: TRBJ1-1
d_call: TRBD1
v_call: TRBV19

cdr3_aa: ASSSPIQETQY
j_call: TRBJ2-5
d_call: NA
v_call: TRBV5-1

cdr3_aa: ASSEWSGSRELF
j_call: TRBJ2-2
d_call: NA
v_call: TRBV6-1

cdr3_aa: ASSYSNEKLF
j_call: TRBJ1-4
d_call: NA
v_call: TRBV6-2/TRBV6-3

cdr3_aa: ASSLARQAGELF
j_call: TRBJ2-2
d_call: NA
v_call: TRBV11-2

cdr3_aa: ASTPGRSTDTQY
j_call: TRBJ2-3
d_call: NA
v_call: TRBV6-5

cdr3_aa: ASSTPGTAQETQY
j_call: TRBJ2-5
d_call: TRBD1
v_call: TRBV19

cdr3_aa: ASSPGRDSSYEQY
j_call: TRBJ2-7
d_call: NA
v_call: TRBV6-5

cdr3_aa: ASSQREGWFNEQF
j_call: TRBJ2-1
d_call: TRBD2
v_call: TRBV4-3

cdr3_aa: ASSYGAEGYT
j_call: TRBJ1-2
d_call: NA
v_call: TRBV6-2/TRBV6-3

cdr3_aa: ASSPSGGYQETQY
j_call: TRBJ2-5
d_call: TRBD2
v_call: TRBV9

cdr3_aa: ASSQAPGTSGRAPYEQY
j_call: TRBJ2-7
d_call: TRBD2
v_call: TRBV4-1

cdr3_aa: ASRQGHQPQH
j_call: TRBJ1-5
d_call: TRBD1
v_call: TRBV3-1/TRBV3-2

cdr3_aa: ASKGVSDTQY
j_call: TRBJ2-3
d_call: NA
v_call: TRBV6-5

cdr3_aa: ASSLAGNTEAF
j_call: TRBJ1-1
d_call: NA
v_call: TRBV11-3

cdr3_aa: ASSSLAEFTDTQY
j_call: TRBJ2-3
d_call: NA
v_call: TRBV3-1/TRBV3-2

cdr3_aa: ASTQVAKNIQY
j_call: TRBJ2-4
d_call: NA
v_call: TRBV13

cdr3_aa: ASSLDAGSNEKLF
j_call: TRBJ1-4
d_call: NA
v_call: TRBV11-3

cdr3_aa: ASSLGDRDNEKLF
j_call: TRBJ1-4
d_call: TRBD1
v_call: TRBV7-2

cdr3_aa: AWSSRNEQF
j_call: TRBJ2-1
d_call: NA
v_call: TRBV30

cdr3_aa: ASSLSGQTSYGYT
j_call: TRBJ1-2
d_call: NA
v_call: TRBV5-1

cdr3_aa: ASSTGTGLNTEAF
j_call: TRBJ1-1
d_call: TRBD1
v_call: TRBV2

cdr3_aa: ASSPGAGYGYT
j_call: TRBJ1-2
d_call: NA
v_call: TRBV4-3

cdr3_aa: ASSPAAGQGVTGELF
j_call: TRBJ2-2
d_call: TRBD1
v_call: TRBV5-4

cdr3_aa: ASFAGVGYT
j_call: TRBJ1-2
d_call: NA
v_call: TRBV6-5

cdr3_aa: ASSPAKGWEAKNIQY
j_call: TRBJ2-4
d_call: NA
v_call: TRBV7-9

cdr3_aa: ASSSGLDHEQY
j_call: TRBJ2-7
d_call: TRBD2
v_call: TRBV12-3/TRBV12-4

cdr3_aa: ASSLEGTEQY
j_call: TRBJ2-7
d_call: NA
v_call: TRBV7-9

cdr3_aa: ASSPGSGAGKF
j_call: TRBJ2-1
d_call: TRBD2
v_call: TRBV12-3/TRBV12-4

cdr3_aa: ASSYSKQAWGNTIY
j_call: TRBJ1-3
d_call: NA
v_call: TRBV6-5

cdr3_aa: ASSEAGGPTGELF
j_call: TRBJ2-2
d_call: TRBD2
v_call: TRBV6-4

cdr3_aa: ASSAQGISYGYT
j_call: TRBJ1-2
d_call: NA
v_call: TRBV19

cdr3_aa: ASSLRGGAQDTEAF
j_call: TRBJ1-1
d_call: NA
v_call: TRBV27

cdr3_aa: ASSPFSGGAYVEQF
j_call: TRBJ2-1
d_call: TRBD2
v_call: TRBV7-9

cdr3_aa: ASSQGGSLHTEAF
j_call: TRBJ1-1
d_call: NA
v_call: TRBV3-1/TRBV3-2

cdr3_aa: ASSNDRWAPEAF
j_call: TRBJ1-1
d_call: NA
v_call: TRBV6-5

cdr3_aa: SVEVDSTDTDTQY
j_call: TRBJ2-3
d_call: NA
v_call: TRBV29-1

cdr3_aa: ASSRPEQAYEQY
j_call: TRBJ2-7
d_call: NA
v_call: TRBV4-1

cdr3_aa: ATTPRGPSGNTIY
j_call: TRBJ1-3
d_call: NA
v_call: TRBV6-5

cdr3_aa: ASSLYFMNTEAF
j_call: TRBJ1-1
d_call: NA
v_call: TRBV5-4